In this sample, the clone carrying this T cell receptor (beta chain) turned up many times. Time point reported: sample taken at primary tumor resection. This specimen belongs to a study of spatial heterogeneity in lung cancer. One entry per CDR3 protein, called by TCRdb with MiXCR from the 5' RACE reads. The sample has about 23,000 distinct CDR3 sequences, around 5.1% seen once. The germline V and J ends were trimmed by 7 bases and 5 bases, with 12 bases remaining between them. CDR3 length: 13 residues. Germline loops: CDR1 MDHEN, CDR2 SYDVKM. The rearrangement joins TRBV28 to TRBJ1-5, with no clear D. This sequence originates from a male donor with early-stage non-small cell lung cancer. Sequenced material: PBMCs, taken at surgery. CDR3 loop: CASNIGIDQPQHF. In DNA, the CDR3 is TGTGCCAGCAATATAGGGATAGATCAGCCCCAGCATTTT. The full variable domain, with the rest looked up from reference TRBV28 and TRBJ1-5, is DVKVTQSSRYLVKRTGEKVFLECVQDMDHENMFWYRQDPGLGLRLIYFSYDVKMKEKGDIPEGYSVSREKKERFSLILESASTNQTSMYLCASNIGIDQPQHFGDGTRLSIL.